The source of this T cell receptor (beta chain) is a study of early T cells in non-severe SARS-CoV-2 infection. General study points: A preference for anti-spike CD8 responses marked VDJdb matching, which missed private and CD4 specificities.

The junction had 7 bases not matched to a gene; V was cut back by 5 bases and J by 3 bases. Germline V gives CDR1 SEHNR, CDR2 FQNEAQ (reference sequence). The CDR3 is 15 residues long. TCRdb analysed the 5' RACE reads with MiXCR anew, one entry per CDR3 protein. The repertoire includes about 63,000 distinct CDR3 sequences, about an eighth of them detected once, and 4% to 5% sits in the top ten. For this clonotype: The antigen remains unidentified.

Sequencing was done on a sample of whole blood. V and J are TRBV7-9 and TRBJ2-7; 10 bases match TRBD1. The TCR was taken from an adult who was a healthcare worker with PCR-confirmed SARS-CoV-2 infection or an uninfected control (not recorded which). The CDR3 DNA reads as TGTGCCAGCAGCGGCCGGGACAGGGGTGACTACGAGCAGTACTTC. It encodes CASSGRDRGDYEQYF. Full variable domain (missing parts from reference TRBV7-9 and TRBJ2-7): DTGVSQNPRHKITKRGQNVTFRCDPISEHNRLYWYRQTLGQGPEFLTYFQNEAQLEKSRLLSDRFSAERPKGSFSTLEIQRTEQGDSAMYLCASSGRDRGDYEQYFGPGTRLTVT.